Presented here are 12 T cell receptor beta chains from one specimen sequenced in a study of tumor and adjacent non-tumor tissue in lung cancer. The template was RNA from unsorted bulk tissue. TCRbeta libraries were built with three rounds of nested PCR, modified from ARM-PCR. TCRdb redid the calling of the multiplex PCR reads with MiXCR, one entry per CDR3 protein. Among 60,000 to 85,000 distinct CDR3 sequences, less than 80% were seen once, and the ten largest hold roughly 30%. Sample: lung tumor tissue. Receptor source: a man aged 55 to 69 with non-small cell lung cancer.

The chain joins TRBV6-6 to TRBJ1-1; TRBD1 matches 7 bases. This CDR3 has 13 residues. The junction had 9 bases not matched to a gene; V was cut back by 7 bases and J by 7 bases. Germline assignment: CDR1 MNHNY and CDR2 SVGAGI (reference sequence). For the CDR3, the DNA is TGTGCCAGCATGTTGACAGGGAATATTGAAGCTTTCTTT. The encoded protein is CASMLTGNIEAFF.

CDR3 sequence reads: CASSSGHFHSNQPQYF. The CDR3 nucleotides are TGTGCCAGCAGCTCTGGACACTTCCATAGCAATCAGCCCCAGTATTTT. This chain joins TRBV5-8 and TRBJ1-5; D may be TRBD1 (5 bases). TRBJ2-3 explains the end of the DNA better; the J call may be wrong. Germline V CDR1 and CDR2: SGHTS, YDEGEE. CDR3 length: 16 amino acids.

About this clonotype: Lacking the conserved final phenylalanine or tryptophan, this CDR3 likely reflects a read error. The CDR3 is CSDRDSKTGELFL. The CDR3 region has the DNA TGCAGTGATAGGGACTCGAAAACCGGGGAGCTGTTTTTG. The chain is built from TRBV20-1 and TRBJ2-2, with D tentatively TRBD2 (6 bases). Germline values: CDR1 DFQATT, CDR2 SNEGSKA (reference sequence). The CDR3 covers 13 residues.

With regard to this clonotype: It is likely a read error, because the conserved phenylalanine at the end of the CDR3 is missing. The CDR3 region has the DNA TGTGCCAGCAGTCCTGGGGGAGACCCCTACAAGCAGTACATC. Translated, it gives CASSPGGDPYKQYI. The chain carries TRBV6-5 and TRBJ2-7; D tentatively fits TRBD1 or TRBD2 (5 bases each). Germline CDR1 is MNHEY and CDR2 is SVGAGI. This CDR3 contains 14 residues.

The J gene is TRBJ2-7, the V gene TRBV6-5, with 7 bases that match TRBD1. Germline V gives CDR1 MNHEY, CDR2 SVGAGI. CDR3 length: 14 amino acids. V lost 2 bases and J lost 10; bases outside the gene matches: 11. CDR3 DNA sequence: TGTGCCAGCAGTTACGGGGCTGGACAGGTTTACCAGTACTTC. The encoded protein is CASSYGAGQVYQYF.

This clonotype was observed once. A read error may produce the germline difference seen at one junction end. This chain connects TRBV11-1 to TRBJ2-7; tentative D call: TRBD2 (6 bases). CDR3 length equals 14 residues. Germline assignment: CDR1 SGHAT and CDR2 FQDESV (reference sequence). As DNA, the CDR3 is TGCGCCAGCAGGCGGGATACGACTATGAACGAGCAGTACTTC. Translation: CASRRDTTMNEQYF.

As regards this clonotype: The junction differs from germline at one of its ends, possibly a read error. The chain recombines TRBV6-1 with TRBJ1-1, with D hard to call. There are 11 residues in the CDR3. Germline V gives CDR1 MNHNS, CDR2 SASEGT. The CDR3 sequence: CASPMNTDAFF. As DNA, the CDR3 is TGTGCCAGCCCCATGAACACTGATGCTTTCTTT.

The count of this clonotype is one. Germline is not matched at one junction end, which may reflect a read error. The DNA of the CDR3 is TGTGCCAGCAGCCTAGGACTAGTTAGTGACAAAGAGCAGTTCTTC. It is translated as CASSLGLVSDKEQFF. The chain is built from TRBV11-1 and TRBJ2-1; 7 bases align to TRBD2. The CDR3 has 15 amino acids. CDR1 SGHAT and CDR2 FQDESV come from the germline V gene (reference sequence). Full variable domain (missing parts from reference TRBV11-1 and TRBJ2-1): EAEVAQSPRYKITEKSQAVAFWCDPISGHATLYWYRQILGQGPELLVQFQDESVVDDSQLPKDRFSAERLKGVDSTLKIQPAELGDSAMYLCASSLGLVSDKEQFFGPGTRLTVL.

This clonotype was counted ten times or more. This chain links TRBV10-3 with TRBJ1-2; D gene uncertain. Per germline, CDR1 ENHRY and CDR2 SYGVKD. Trimming removed 6 bases from V and 1 base from J, with 12 bases in between. This CDR3 comprises 14 residues. DNA of the CDR3: TGTGCCATCAGCGGCCTAGAGAATAACTATGGCTACACCTTC. This translates into CAISGLENNYGYTF.

The chain links TRBV5-1 to TRBJ2-5, with D hard to call. The CDR3 sequence is 12 residues long. V was shortened by 0 bases and J by 4 bases, with 4 bases between the two germline ends. Germline lookup yields CDR1 SGHRS and CDR2 YFSETQ. The CDR3 DNA sequence: TGCGCCAGCAGCTTGGCCCGAGAGACCCAGTACTTC. Residues: CASSLARETQYF.

As concerns this clonotype: A read error may produce the germline difference seen at one junction end. J is TRBJ2-7 and V is TRBV20-1, with 9 nucleotides matching TRBD2. The CDR3 extends over 15 amino acids. Germline V gene sequence: CDR1 DFQATT, CDR2 SNEGSKA (reference sequence). DNA for the CDR3: TGCAGTGGTAGACTGGCGGGAGGGCCGGAGTACGAGCAGTACTTC. Protein: CSGRLAGGPEYEQYF.

For this clonotype: At one of its ends the junction is not consistent with the germline gene, which may arise from a read error. The J gene is TRBJ2-2, the V gene TRBV11-1; tentatively, D is TRBD2 (5 bases). Germline V lookup: CDR1 SGHAT, CDR2 FQDESV (reference sequence). CDR3 length: 14 amino acids. CDR3 region: CASSYTNGTGELFF. CDR3 in DNA: TGTGCCAGCAGCTATACCAATGGCACCGGGGAGTTGTTTTTT.